Below, 9 T cell receptor beta chains from the same sample are listed, as sequenced in a study of blood T cell repertoires in COVID-19. Clones were read by immunoSEQ multiplex PCR, and TCRdb kept only the in-frame ones, dropping some. Of 200,000 to 250,000 clones detected, 70% to 85% appear once; the ten largest clones hold approximately 1.8%. Source material: PBMCs or T cells enriched from blood (not recorded which). These receptors originate from a man aged 60 to 75 who had recovered from COVID-19.

The chain links TRBV3-1 (or the pseudogene TRBV3-2) to TRBJ2-3; 10 positions match TRBD2. The ends lost 3 bases at V and 3 bases at J; junction bases unmatched: 15. This CDR3 has 19 residues. Germline assignment: CDR1 LGHDT and CDR2 YNNKEL (reference sequence). The CDR3 is CASSQVAAGGMFGTDTQYF. The DNA of the CDR3 is TGTGCCAGCAGCCAGGTTGCAGCGGGGGGGATGTTTGGTACAGATACGCAGTATTTT.

The chain links TRBV4-3 to TRBJ2-2, with TRBD2 matching 7 bases. V lost 4 bases, J lost 4 bases, and 18 bases stayed unmatched. The V gene's germline CDR1 is LGHNA and CDR2 YSLEER. There are 19 residues in the CDR3. This chain's CDR3 is CASSLDHRSWGGSTGELFF. CDR3 coding DNA: TGCGCCAGCAGCCTCGACCACCGCTCGTGGGGGGGAAGCACCGGGGAGCTGTTTTTT.

The chain combines TRBV11-2 with TRBJ2-3, with TRBD1 identical over 9 bases. V gave up 4 bases and J gave up 4 bases; unmatched junction bases: 6. Germline CDR1 reads SGHAT; CDR2 reads FQNNGV. This CDR3 comprises 15 residues. The CDR3 nucleotides are TGTGCCAGCAGCTACTTGGGACAGGGAGCAGATACGCAGTATTTT. Protein product: CASSYLGQGADTQYF. Filled out from reference TRBV11-2 and TRBJ2-3, the complete variable domain reads EAGVAQSPRYKIIEKRQSVAFWCNPISGHATLYWYQQILGQGPKLLIQFQNNGVVDDSQLPKDRFSAERLKGVDSTLKIQPAKLEDSAVYLCASSYLGQGADTQYFGPGTRLTVL.

The chain carries TRBV6-5 and TRBJ2-7, with 10 bases fitting TRBD2. In germline, CDR1 is MNHEY, CDR2 SVGAGI. V shed 6 bases and J 3 bases; nucleotides not matched to a gene: 8. This CDR3 comprises 15 residues. CDR3 protein: CASSRLSGGYYEQYF. CDR3 DNA: TGTGCCAGCAGCCGGCTTAGCGGGGGGTACTACGAGCAGTACTTC.

The gene calls are TRBV5-6 and TRBJ1-5, with D perhaps TRBD1 (5 bases). V dropped 4 bases and J dropped 3 bases, with 11 bases sitting between them. Looked up from germline, CDR1 is SGHDT and CDR2 is YYEEEE. The CDR3 is 14 amino acids. CDR3 region: CASSTPRDNQPQHF. As DNA, the CDR3 is TGTGCCAGCAGCACTCCCAGGGACAATCAGCCCCAGCATTTT.

The gene calls are TRBV30 and TRBJ1-4; 9 bases map to TRBD1. The length of the CDR3 is 13 residues. Germline trimming cut 8 bases from V and 3 bases from J; bases unmatched to any gene: 4. In germline, CDR1 is GTSNPN, CDR2 SVGIG (reference sequence). The CDR3 loop is CATTGGPNEKLFF. CDR3 nucleotide sequence: TGTGCCACCACAGGGGGCCCTAATGAAAAACTGTTTTTT.

In DNA form, the CDR3 reads TGTGCCAGCAGCTCCGGGGGACTGAGCTCCTACAATGAGCAGTTCTTC. It is translated as CASSSGGLSSYNEQFF. This chain connects TRBV11-2 to TRBJ2-1, with a weak D call TRBD2 (6 bases). Germline lookup yields CDR1 SGHAT and CDR2 FQNNGV. The CDR3 has 16 residues. The V end lost 4 bases, the J end lost 0 bases, and 13 bases lay between the germline ends. Combining the CDR3 with reference TRBV11-2 and TRBJ2-1 gives the whole variable domain EAGVAQSPRYKIIEKRQSVAFWCNPISGHATLYWYQQILGQGPKLLIQFQNNGVVDDSQLPKDRFSAERLKGVDSTLKIQPAKLEDSAVYLCASSSGGLSSYNEQFFGPGTRLTVL.

The chain carries TRBV5-6 and TRBJ1-1; D may be TRBD1 (6 bases). The ends were cut back, 0 bases at V and 1 base at J, with 10 bases in the middle. In germline, CDR1 is SGHDT, CDR2 YYEEEE. The CDR3 has 15 amino acids. DNA of the CDR3: TGTGCCAGCAGCTTGGAGGGGGTAGGGAACACTGAAGCTTTCTTT. Protein product: CASSLEGVGNTEAFF.

The J gene is TRBJ1-2, the V gene TRBV7-9, with TRBD1 identical over 8 bases. V dropped 5 bases and J dropped 4; count of bases not matched to a gene: 6. Germline V gene lookup returns CDR1 SEHNR and CDR2 FQNEAQ (reference sequence). The CDR3 totals 14 residues. CDR3 in amino acids: CASSVTGEGYGYTF. In DNA, the CDR3 is TGTGCCAGCAGCGTGACAGGGGAGGGCTATGGCTACACCTTC.